These T cell receptor beta chains were read from a single sample in a study of T cell changes during pregnancy in multiple sclerosis. The protocol was immunoSEQ multiplex PCR, while the TCRdb copy is restricted to in-frame clones and leaves out a portion. The data hold 35,000 or so clones, with about 90% observed a single time. The sample in question was CD4+ T cells from peripheral blood mononuclear cells, obtained in the third trimester of pregnancy. These receptor sequences come from a female donor in good health, enrolled as a control in a pregnancy study. CDR3s include the opening cysteine and the closing phenylalanine or tryptophan. D genes are given only for firm matches. Part of the rows lack a size; the others show once, few, many or a class for expanded clones.

>TRBJ2-7|.|TRBV7-9|.
TGTGCCAGCAGCCGGACAGCTTACGAGCAGTACTTC
CASSRTAYEQYF
>TRBJ2-3|.|TRBV5-6|.
TGTGCCAGCAGCCTGTTCAGGGATAGCACAGATACGCAGTATTTT
CASSLFRDSTDTQYF
>TRBJ1-5|.|TRBV25-1|TRBD1
TGTGCCAGCAGTCTTAGGACAGGGAGCCAGCCCCAGCATTTT
CASSLRTGSQPQHF
>TRBJ1-6|.|TRBV5-1|.
TGCGCCAGCAGCTTGCCGGGAGGGAATTCACCCCTCCACTTT
CASSLPGGNSPLHF
>TRBJ2-7|.|TRBV4-1|TRBD1
TGCGCCAGCAGCCAGACCCCCGGGACAGGGTTCGCCGAGCAGTACTTC
CASSQTPGTGFAEQYF
>TRBJ2-3|.|TRBV6-1|TRBD2
TGTGCCAGCAGTGAAAGCGGGAGAGTAGATACGCAGTATTTT
CASSESGRVDTQYF
>TRBJ2-3|.|TRBV4-1|.
TGCGCCAGCAGCCAAGAGGGGCCGGGACAAACAGATACGCAGTATTTT
CASSQEGPGQTDTQYF
>TRBJ1-3|.|TRBV7-4|.
TGTGCCAGCAGCTTAGAGACAGGTTTTGGAAACACCATATATTTT
CASSLETGFGNTIYF
>TRBJ2-3|.|TRBV4-2|.
TGTGCCAGCAGCCAAGACTTACTAGTGGCGCAGTATTTT
CASSQDLLVAQYF
>TRBJ2-2|few|TRBV6-6|.
TGTGCCAGCAGTTACAATCAGTTCTCCGGGGAGCTGTTTTTT
CASSYNQFSGELFF
>TRBJ1-4|.|TRBV18|TRBD1
TGTGCCAGCTCACCACCTGATCAGGGGGTATATGAAAAACTGTTTTTT
CASSPPDQGVYEKLFF
>TRBJ2-5|.|TRBV5-1|.
TGCGCCAGCAGCCCCTCAGGGGGGGAGACCCAGTACTTC
CASSPSGGETQYF
>TRBJ1-2|.|TRBV5-1|.
TGCGCCAGCACTCTCTCCCCTGTCGACAGCTTCTATGGCTACACCTTC
CASTLSPVDSFYGYTF
>TRBJ2-1|.|TRBV12-5|TRBD2
TGTGCTAGTGGTTCCCGAATAGCGGGAGGGAAGTTCTTC
CASGSRIAGGKFF
>TRBJ1-2|.|TRBV4-3|.
TGCGCCAGCAGCCAAGTTCGGCAGGGGAACTATGGCTACACCTTC
CASSQVRQGNYGYTF
>TRBJ2-5|.|TRBV5-4|.
TGTGCCAGCAGCTTCGGGGAAGAGACCCAGTACTTC
CASSFGEETQYF
>TRBJ2-7|once|TRBV5-3|TRBD1
TGTGCCAGAAGTTCTACTGTTCCCAACCAGGGACAGGGCCCCATCGAGCAGTACTTC
CARSSTVPNQGQGPIEQYF
>TRBJ2-7|.|TRBV4-1|.
TGCGCCAGCAGCCAAGTCGGAGGTTCATCCTACGAGCAGTACTTC
CASSQVGGSSYEQYF
>TRBJ2-5|few|TRBV25-1|.
TGTGCCAGCAGTGTACACAGGGATTATGAGACCCAGTACTTC
CASSVHRDYETQYF
>TRBJ2-7|.|TRBV4-1|.
TGCGCCAGCAGCCACCCTTCTGGAGCAGACTACGAGCAGTACTTC
CASSHPSGADYEQYF
>TRBJ2-1|.|TRBV9|.
TGTGCCAGCAGCGTAGTAGGTAGCGTCTCCGACAATGAGCAGTTCTTC
CASSVVGSVSDNEQFF
>TRBJ2-1|.|TRBV29-1|.
TGCAGCGTTGCTCAGGCATCCTACAATGAGCAGTTCTTC
CSVAQASYNEQFF
>TRBJ1-2|.|TRBV7-2|.
TGTGCCAGCAGCTTGGCAGGGACTAACTATGGCTACACCTTC
CASSLAGTNYGYTF
>TRBJ1-5|.|TRBV19|.
TGTGCCAGTGGAACCGGGGGAAATCAGCCCCAGCATTTT
CASGTGGNQPQHF
>TRBJ2-7|.|TRBV29-1|.
TGCAGCGTTGAAGACTCGGGCTACGAGCAGTACTTC
CSVEDSGYEQYF
>TRBJ2-3|.|TRBV28|.
TGTGCCACCTATAAACAGGGCCCAGATACGCAGTATTTT
CATYKQGPDTQYF
>TRBJ2-3|.|TRBV28|.
TGTGCCAGCAGTCCCGGGGGAGCCCACACAGATACGCAGTATTTT
CASSPGGAHTDTQYF
>TRBJ2-1|.|TRBV6-6|.
TGTGCCAGCAGTGAGGATCAAAGCTCCTACAATGAGCAGTTCTTC
CASSEDQSSYNEQFF
>TRBJ1-4|.|TRBV6-5|.
TGTGCCAGCAGACCCTCCGGGACTTTCGCTGAAAAACTGTTTTTT
CASRPSGTFAEKLFF
>TRBJ2-1|.|TRBV5-4|TRBD2
TGTGCCAGCAGCTTGGCCGGGGGGGTCAACAATGAGCAGTTCTTC
CASSLAGGVNNEQFF
>TRBJ2-4|.|TRBV7-9|TRBD2
TGTGCCAGCAGCTTAGAGCGGGGGGGCAAGTACTTC
CASSLERGGKYF
>TRBJ1-2|.|TRBV14|TRBD1
TGTGCCAGCAGCCCCTTTCAGGGGGCGGTTGGCTACACCTTC
CASSPFQGAVGYTF
>TRBJ2-7|.|TRBV2|TRBD1
TGTGCCAGCAGGAGACAGGGGGCACTCTACGAGCAGTACTTC
CASRRQGALYEQYF
>TRBJ2-7|.|TRBV7-6|TRBD2
TGTGCCAGCAGCTTAGCCACTAGCGGGAGTAACGAGCAGTACTTC
CASSLATSGSNEQYF
>TRBJ2-1|.|TRBV7-7|TRBD2
TGTGCTAGCAGCCCAGGACTAGCCACCTACAATGAGCAGTTCTTC
CASSPGLATYNEQFF
>TRBJ1-1|.|TRBV11-2|.
TGTGCCAGCAGCTTATTGCAGGGGTACACTGAAGCTTTCTTT
CASSLLQGYTEAFF
>TRBJ2-3|once|TRBV7-9|TRBD2
TGTGCCAGCAGCTACCGGGGGGATAACACAGATACGCAGTATTTT
CASSYRGDNTDTQYF
>TRBJ2-3|.|TRBV7-2|.
TGTGCCAGCAGCTTAGCCCCTTGGCCAGATACGCAGTATTTT
CASSLAPWPDTQYF
>TRBJ2-3|.|TRBV28|TRBD2
TGTGCCAGCAGTATTCTAGCGGGAGAAGTAGATACGCAGTATTTT
CASSILAGEVDTQYF
>TRBJ2-1|.|TRBV30|TRBD1
TGTGCCTGGAACTCGGGCGAGGTCAGCCGAGGGGGCAGTGAGCAGTTCTTC
CAWNSGEVSRGGSEQFF
>TRBJ1-4|.|TRBV5-8|.
TGTGCCAGCAGCTCGGACCCGGGGGTGTATGAAAAACTGTTTTTT
CASSSDPGVYEKLFF
>TRBJ2-5|.|TRBV5-6|.
TGTGCCAGCAGCACACCGACAGGATCCTACCTCCAAGAGACCCAGTACTTC
CASSTPTGSYLQETQYF
>TRBJ2-5|once|TRBV5-1|.
TGCGCCAGCCGCCCGACTGTTGCCCTTGTTGAGACCCAGTACTTC
CASRPTVALVETQYF
>TRBJ1-2|.|TRBV7-3|TRBD1
TGTGCCAGCAGCACAGGACCAGGGGGAGGCTACACCTTC
CASSTGPGGGYTF
>TRBJ2-3|.|TRBV30|.
TGTGCCTGGAGATGGGAGGACCGCACAGATACGCAGTATTTT
CAWRWEDRTDTQYF
>TRBJ2-7|.|TRBV4-3|TRBD1
TGCGCCAGCAGCCAAGTAGCCCAGGGGGCCTACGAGCAGTACTTC
CASSQVAQGAYEQYF
>TRBJ2-2|.|TRBV5-6|.
TGTGCCAGCAGCTCCGAACTAGTTAACGGCGGGGAGCTGTTTTTT
CASSSELVNGGELFF
>TRBJ1-2|.|TRBV19|TRBD1
TGTGCCAGTAGTATTGGGACAGGTTCGTTTTCTGGCTACACCTTC
CASSIGTGSFSGYTF
>TRBJ1-6|.|TRBV4-1|TRBD1
TGCGCCAGCAGCCAATATGGGACAGGGAGAAATTCACCCCTCCACTTT
CASSQYGTGRNSPLHF
>TRBJ2-1|once|TRBV7-2|TRBD2
TGTGCCAGCAGCTCCATGGGACTAGGAAATAGGGAGCAGTTCTTC
CASSSMGLGNREQFF
>TRBJ1-1|.|TRBV4-1|TRBD1
TGCGCCAGCAGCCAAGTTCGGGCAGGGGGCACTGAAGCTTTCTTT
CASSQVRAGGTEAFF
>TRBJ2-1|.|TRBV19|TRBD2
TGTGCCAGTAAACTAGCGGGAACGAATGAGCAGTTCTTC
CASKLAGTNEQFF
>TRBJ1-3|.|TRBV9|.
TGTGCCAGCAGCCCCAGGCGGGTAGGAAACACCATATATTTT
CASSPRRVGNTIYF
>TRBJ2-7|.|TRBV15|.
TGTGCCACCAGCAGAAACCAGGGTTACGAGCAGTACTTC
CATSRNQGYEQYF